This T cell receptor beta chain was recorded in a study of human T cells and chemical hapten exposure. Study in general: There were per-sample TCR yield variations, arising mainly from small pooled library volume differences. Study results and limitations: Expanded TCR counts at PT1 were positively correlated with the patch test score.

With respect to this clonotype: The antigen is not known. This could be a read error, since a much larger clone is one nucleotide away.

Time point defined: patch test 1, 2 weeks after DPC sensitization. Treatment reported: therapeutic diphenylcyclopropenone sensitization with weekly scalp DPC. TCRdb reanalysed the RACE reads using MiXCR and keeps one entry per CDR3 protein. Among 95,000 to 130,000 distinct CDR3 sequences listed, about an eighth were seen once. The sequence derives from a woman aged 45-60 years with alopecia areata. Some clones in this sample may be carry-over from other donors' samples. The sample consisted of whole blood, taken in connection with sensitization to the hapten diphenylcyclopropenone (DPC).

The CDR3 protein is CASSPGLAGGSGSGANVLTF. The CDR3, as DNA: TGCGCCAGCAGCCCGGGACTAGCGGGAGGGTCGGGCTCTGGGGCCAACGTCCTGACTTTC. The chain has TRBV10-1 and TRBJ2-6; 16 bases match TRBD2. Trimming at V came to 6 bases and at J to 0 bases, leaving 8 bases not matched to a gene. The CDR3 runs to 20 residues. The germline V gene encodes CDR1 WNHNN and CDR2 SYGVQD (reference sequence).